The source of this T cell receptor (beta chain) is a study of blood T cell repertoires in COVID-19. Produced via immunoSEQ multiplex PCR; TCRdb's table is partial and in-frame only. The top ten clones hold under 6% of a sample with around 150,000 clones, 87% of them seen once. This clonotype originated in a human donor in a cohort sampled during active COVID-19. The source material was peripheral blood.

Here the CDR3 reads CASSVGRGGTDNYGYTF. CDR3 sequence (DNA): TGTGCCAGCAGCGTAGGCCGGGGGGGCACAGACAACTATGGCTACACCTTC. The V call is TRBV9, the J call TRBJ1-2; maybe TRBD1 (6 bases). CDR3 size: 17 residues. The germline CDR1 and CDR2 sequences are SGDLS and YYNGEE. With 0 bases removed from V and 2 bases from J, the gap between germline ends came to 17 bases.